A selection of T cell receptor beta chains follows, all from one sample in a study of blood T cell repertoires in COVID-19. Generated by immunoSEQ multiplex PCR, the TCRdb table keeps only in-frame clones and is missing some. Among 200,000 to 300,000 clones listed, approximately 87% were seen once. The material sequenced was peripheral blood. These receptors were obtained from a woman aged 50 to 60 with acute or convalescent COVID-19. CDR3s leave out the opening cysteine and the closing phenylalanine or tryptophan. Clone size appears in some rows only: once, few, many, or a class for an expanded clone.

cdr3_aa,v_call,j_call,cdr3_length,clone_size
ASSSERASTDTQY,TRBV7-9,TRBJ2-3,13,.
ASSHGLAGGTDTQY,TRBV28,TRBJ2-3,14,few
ASSSRGPEDHT,TRBV28,TRBJ1-2,11,once
ASSGWTAIAI,TRBV2,TRBJ2-7,10,.
ASSTWGGSYNEQF,TRBV5-1,TRBJ2-1,13,.
SGGTGGTEAF,TRBV29-1,TRBJ1-1,10,.
ASSQVGTRGNEQF,TRBV3-1/TRBV3-2,TRBJ2-1,13,.
ASSLGGGFATIY,TRBV13,TRBJ1-3,12,few
ASSQGLAGGSYSYEQY,TRBV3-1/TRBV3-2,TRBJ2-7,16,once
ASTRGAQPQH,TRBV19,TRBJ1-5,10,.
ASSFGQLNTEAF,TRBV27,TRBJ1-1,12,.
ASGDTSTDTQY,TRBV9,TRBJ2-3,11,few
ASRGTGNYNEQF,TRBV5-1,TRBJ2-1,12,.
ASSPSTGPPD,TRBV18,TRBJ2-4,10,.
ASSQDLWDLTATNTEAF,TRBV14,TRBJ1-1,17,.
SVRGSSADTYNEQF,TRBV29-1,TRBJ2-1,14,.
ASSPGQTLYGYT,TRBV18,TRBJ1-2,12,.
ASSPPSGIETQY,TRBV18,TRBJ2-5,12,.
SVEKTALNTEAF,TRBV29-1,TRBJ1-1,12,.
ASSSSRRGSGNTIY,TRBV5-6,TRBJ1-3,14,.
ASSPVSQGTSYEQY,TRBV3-1/TRBV3-2,TRBJ2-7,14,.
ASSSTSGLSGELF,TRBV4-1,TRBJ2-2,13,.
ASSPGGGRGETQY,TRBV27,TRBJ2-5,13,.
ASSNRGRGETQY,TRBV7-3,TRBJ2-5,12,.
ASRLTGGELIGPQH,TRBV2,TRBJ1-5,14,.
ASSVEGSGYYEQY,TRBV9,TRBJ2-7,13,.
ASSLEASDTQY,TRBV5-5,TRBJ2-3,11,few
ASSPRQGSLGYGYT,TRBV18,TRBJ1-2,14,.
ASSQGQKEA,TRBV14,TRBJ1-1,9,few
ASSAGERGALEQF,TRBV9,TRBJ2-1,13,.
SVEGQGGYNEQF,TRBV29-1,TRBJ2-1,12,once
ASSGQGPNEQF,TRBV25-1,TRBJ2-1,11,.
ATSDLSGTAPGELF,TRBV24-1,TRBJ2-2,14,.
ASSQRTGDEKLF,TRBV16,TRBJ1-4,12,.
ASSQGGYEQY,TRBV4-2,TRBJ2-7,10,.
ASSPEGQGSPLH,TRBV18,TRBJ1-6,12,.
ASSYGGARYNEQF,TRBV6-5,TRBJ2-1,13,.
ASSLNPGHDTEAF,TRBV5-1,TRBJ1-1,13,.
ASSLARSGGHNEQF,TRBV5-4,TRBJ2-1,14,.
ASSFLSGANVLT,TRBV27,TRBJ2-6,12,.
SVQTGFVYNEQF,TRBV29-1,TRBJ2-1,12,.
ASSRRSYGYT,TRBV19,TRBJ1-2,10,once
ASSLTGADTEAF,TRBV7-9,TRBJ1-1,12,.
ASSYDVSGMNEKLF,TRBV6-5,TRBJ1-4,14,.
ASSLEETSGSYEQF,TRBV7-6,TRBJ2-1,14,.
ASSQDGVTQY,TRBV4-1,TRBJ2-3,10,once
ASSLDRGNTEAF,TRBV5-1,TRBJ1-1,12,.
ASSPRTGRNTEAF,TRBV9,TRBJ1-1,13,once
ASSRGQVYNEQF,TRBV9,TRBJ2-1,12,.
ASSLAGLSSYEQY,TRBV28,TRBJ2-7,13,few
ASSYSSGNEQF,TRBV6-5,TRBJ2-1,11,.
ASSSQGTGGNTIY,TRBV7-2,TRBJ1-3,13,once
ASMGLGTDTQY,TRBV6-5,TRBJ2-3,11,.
ASSEWGVTEAF,TRBV6-1,TRBJ1-1,11,.
ASSESVMNYEQY,TRBV6-1,TRBJ2-7,12,.
ASSQVPGTDQETQY,TRBV4-1,TRBJ2-5,14,.
ASSRPGVENIQY,TRBV4-1,TRBJ2-4,12,.
ASSQTTPNTGGAF,TRBV3-1/TRBV3-2,TRBJ1-1,13,.
ASSGPGGSTDTQY,TRBV28,TRBJ2-3,13,.
ASSDSGGGSYNEQF,TRBV5-6,TRBJ2-1,14,.